This T cell receptor beta chain was sequenced in a study of early T cells in non-severe SARS-CoV-2 infection. Tagging with unique molecular identifiers was applied to individual cDNA molecules. TCRdb re-derived calls from the 5' RACE reads in MiXCR, one entry per CDR3 protein. Counted here are about 70,000 distinct CDR3 sequences, 9.5% to 15% occurring once; the ten biggest clones make up about a sixth. This clonotype was observed at least ten times. From germline, CDR1 is SQVTM and CDR2 ANQGSEA. This CDR3 contains 13 residues. The V and J ends lost 5 bases and 3 bases, in that order; junction bases with no gene match: 6.

This rearrangement joins TRBV29-1 to TRBJ1-2; the match to TRBD1 covers 7 bases. This specimen was whole blood, taken at baseline. This clonotype was obtained from an adult who was a healthcare worker with PCR-confirmed SARS-CoV-2 infection or an uninfected control (not recorded which). The donor label of this sample is uncertain. The CDR3 spells CSVSDRVDYGYTF. The CDR3 DNA is TGCAGCGTTTCCGACAGGGTAGACTATGGCTACACCTTC.